One and the same sample provided the 10 T cell receptor beta chains below, sequenced in a study of T cells expressing NK-cell markers. TCRdb re-called the 5' RACE reads; every CDR3 protein appears as one record, without DNA. The sample has 25,000 to 35,000 distinct CDR3 sequences. The sample taken for sequencing was blood T cells: a sorted CD56 or NKG2C T cell subset, CD4+ or CD8+ T cells, or bulk PBMC T cells (not recorded which). Receptors were obtained from a woman aged 18-70 years in good health.

The V gene is TRBV9, the J gene TRBJ2-5; TCRdb's D gene call, TRBD2, goes unchecked for lack of DNA. CDR1 SGDLS and CDR2 YYNGEE come from the germline V gene. There are 14 residues in the CDR3. The chain's CDR3 is CASSPWTSGETQYF.

V and J are TRBV29-1 and TRBJ2-1; the D gene TCRdb calls, TRBD1, cannot be checked with no DNA. CDR1 and CDR2 (germline): SQVTM, ANQGSEA. The CDR3 spans 18 residues. This chain's CDR3 is CSVPRGDRDLSSYNEQFF.

V and J are TRBV29-1 and TRBJ1-4. The CDR3 extends over 13 amino acids. Germline V gene sequence: CDR1 SQVTM, CDR2 ANQGSEA. The CDR3 sequence: CSVGVRGEAKLFF.

J is TRBJ2-3 and V is TRBV11-1; the D call of TRBD1 rests on TCRdb alone, since no DNA is present to check it. Looked up from germline, CDR1 is SGHAT and CDR2 is FQDESV (reference sequence). The CDR3 is 18 residues long. The CDR3: CASSLVDGTGYSTDTQYF.

J is TRBJ1-4 and V is TRBV4-1; TCRdb returns TRBD1, unconfirmable since there is no DNA. The germline V gene encodes CDR1 MGHRA and CDR2 YSYEKL. This CDR3 has 15 residues. CDR3 in amino acids: CASSPRSGTNEKLFF.

The chain combines TRBV9 with TRBJ2-3. CDR3 size: 13 residues. CDR1 and CDR2 from the germline V gene are SGDLS and YYNGEE. This chain's CDR3 is CASSVVSTDTQYF.

The rearrangement uses TRBV9 and TRBJ2-1. CDR1 SGDLS and CDR2 YYNGEE come from the germline V gene. This CDR3 region has 11 residues. CDR3 residues: CASSTDNEQFF.

The chain uses TRBV5-1 and TRBJ2-3; the D call from TCRdb, TRBD2, cannot be confirmed without DNA. Per the germline V gene, CDR1 is SGHRS and CDR2 is YFSETQ. The CDR3 is made up of 15 amino acids. CDR3 loop: CASSQVLVCVCTQYF.

V and J are TRBV7-9 and TRBJ2-5. The CDR3 extends over 15 amino acids. The germline V gene encodes CDR1 SEHNR and CDR2 FQNEAQ (reference sequence). CDR3 sequence: CASSLILAEEETQYF.

The chain has TRBV30 and TRBJ2-3; TCRdb calls TRBD1, which cannot be checked without DNA. The CDR3 covers 15 residues. Germline V gives CDR1 GTSNPN, CDR2 SVGIG (reference sequence). CDR3 amino acids: CAWSVEGQNADTQYF.